These 20 T cell receptor beta chains share one sample of origin, sequenced in a study of OX40 agonist ivuxolimab in advanced cancers. Sequenced by immunoSEQ multiplex PCR; TCRdb stores in-frame clones only, minus some. The profile shows about 83,000 clones, roughly 84% of them singletons. The material sequenced was CD4+ or CD8+ T cells sorted from blood, taken in a trial of the OX40 agonist ivuxolimab. These receptors came from an adult with an advanced solid tumor such as melanoma, head and neck, liver or kidney cancer.

The gene calls are TRBV30 and TRBJ1-1, with a tentative D call TRBD1 (6 bases). CDR1 is GTSNPN and CDR2 is SVGIG in the germline V gene (reference sequence). The CDR3 consists of 15 residues. V lost 0 bases and J 0 bases, leaving 11 bases between the germline ends. For the CDR3, the DNA is TGTGCCTGGAGTGTAAGGGGGATCATGAACACTGAAGCTTTCTTT. This gives the protein CAWSVRGIMNTEAFF.

V usage is TRBV6-1 and J usage is TRBJ1-6, with D unresolved. Trimming removed 1 base at V and 0 bases at J, with 13 bases between. The CDR3 sequence is 18 residues long. Germline V gene sequence: CDR1 MNHNS, CDR2 SASEGT. This CDR3 reads CASSEVTVWSSYNSPLHF. CDR3 DNA sequence: TGTGCCAGCAGTGAAGTAACAGTATGGAGCTCCTATAATTCACCCCTCCACTTT.

The chain combines TRBV18 with TRBJ1-4; D remains unclear. The V and J ends lost 1 base and 8 bases respectively, with 11 bases between them. This CDR3 has 14 amino acids. Per the germline V gene, CDR1 is KGHSH and CDR2 is LQKENI. The CDR3 region has the DNA TGTGCCAGCTCACCACGAAGTATCGGAGAAAAACTGTTTTTT. It translates to CASSPRSIGEKLFF.

The rearrangement uses TRBV6-1 and TRBJ2-5, with D unclear. The V end was cut by 4 bases, the J end by 5 bases, with 5 bases between. From germline, CDR1 is MNHNS and CDR2 SASEGT. This CDR3 comprises 11 residues. The CDR3 nucleotides are TGTGCCAGCAGTGTAAGGGAGACCCAGTACTTC. Translation: CASSVRETQYF.

The chain links TRBV19 to TRBJ2-1; 10 bases are shared with TRBD2. From germline, CDR1 is LNHDA and CDR2 SQIVND (reference sequence). Losses at the gene ends were 3 bases for V and 7 bases for J; bases not matched to a gene: 3. The CDR3 sequence is 14 residues long. CDR3 amino acids: CASSMGAGGNEQFF. CDR3 bases: TGTGCCAGTAGTATGGGAGCGGGGGGGAATGAGCAGTTCTTC.

The chain uses TRBV19 and TRBJ1-3; D may be TRBD1 (5 bases). CDR3 length equals 13 residues. Germline V gene sequence: CDR1 LNHDA, CDR2 SQIVND (reference sequence). Trimming removed 6 bases from V and 4 bases from J, with 10 bases in between. The CDR3 loop reads CASRSGNGNTIYF. In DNA form, the CDR3 reads TGTGCCAGTAGGTCAGGGAACGGAAACACCATATATTTT. Supplemented by reference TRBV19 and TRBJ1-3, the full variable domain reads DGGITQSPKYLFRKEGQNVTLSCEQNLNHDAMYWYRQDPGQGLRLIYYSQIVNDFQKGDIAEGYSVSREKKESFPLTVTSAQKNPTAFYLCASRSGNGNTIYFGEGSWLTVV.

The CDR3 loop is CASSQGTGALYTF. The CDR3 DNA reads TGCGCCAGCAGCCAGGGGACAGGGGCACTCTACACCTTC. The rearrangement uses TRBV5-1 and TRBJ1-2; 10 positions match TRBD1. The CDR3 is 13 amino acids. The junction had 7 bases not matched to a gene; V was cut back by 4 bases and J by 10 bases. Looked up from germline, CDR1 is SGHRS and CDR2 is YFSETQ.

The chain has TRBV2 and TRBJ1-1; D unclear. The CDR3 extends over 13 amino acids. Germline-derived CDR1 and CDR2 are SNHLY and FYNNEI. V lost 4 bases and J lost 1, with 7 bases in between. The CDR3 here is CASSVERNTEAFF. CDR3 DNA: TGTGCCAGCAGTGTGGAGAGGAACACTGAAGCTTTCTTT.

J is TRBJ2-5 and V is TRBV6-5; a possible D gene is TRBD2 (6 bases). Germline lookup yields CDR1 MNHEY and CDR2 SVGAGI. The V and J ends lost 0 bases and 6 bases respectively, with 14 bases between them. The length of the CDR3 is 15 residues. CDR3: CASSYSLEGQQTQYF. The CDR3 nucleotides read TGTGCCAGCAGTTACTCGTTGGAGGGTCAACAGACCCAGTACTTC.

Of note for this clone: Likely a read error: the CDR3 ends without its conserved phenylalanine or tryptophan. It is unclear where the CDR3 begins or ends on the DNA, so no DNA is shown, and the CDR3 is as TCRdb lists it. The rearrangement links TRBV1 to TRBJ2-3. TRBV1 has pseudogene status. A total of 8 residues make up the CDR3, ends included. The CDR3 spells CTSSPPYI.

The chain uses TRBV29-1 and TRBJ2-3; the D gene is possibly TRBD2 (6 bases). Trimming took 7 bases from V and 6 from J, leaving 38 bases between them. The CDR3 loop spans 20 amino acids. Germline loops: CDR1 SQVTM, CDR2 ANQGSEA. The CDR3 DNA reads as TGCAGCGACGACCCCCGGGCCCAAACGGGGGTAGGGGAAGGCTACGATACGCAGTATTTT. Translation gives CSDDPRAQTGVGEGYDTQYF.

This chain links TRBV18 with TRBJ1-2; D gene ambiguous. Per germline, CDR1 KGHSH and CDR2 LQKENI. The germline V and J ends were trimmed by 2 bases and 3 bases, with 1 base remaining between them. There are 11 residues in the CDR3. The CDR3 bases are TGTGCCAGCTCACCAGACTATGGCTACACCTTC. Its protein is CASSPDYGYTF.

V is TRBV5-1 and J is TRBJ1-1; TRBD1 is a possible D gene (6 bases). The CDR3 totals 15 residues. Trimming left V 5 bases short and J 1 base short, with 15 bases between. CDR1 is SGHRS and CDR2 is YFSETQ in the germline V gene. CDR3 nucleotide sequence: TGCGCCAGCAGACTTAACACGGGGGCGAACACTGAAGCTTTCTTT. Translation gives CASRLNTGANTEAFF. Based on the CDR3 plus reference TRBV5-1 and TRBJ1-1, the full variable domain is KAGVTQTPRYLIKTRGQQVTLSCSPISGHRSVSWYQQTPGQGLQFLFEYFSETQRNKGNFPGRFSGRQFSNSRSEMNVSTLELGDSALYLCASRLNTGANTEAFFGQGTRLTVV.

The rearrangement links TRBV5-1 to TRBJ2-1, with 7 bases matching TRBD2. With V trimmed by 0 bases and J by 2 bases, 11 bases remained unmatched. In germline, CDR1 is SGHRS, CDR2 YFSETQ. The CDR3 spans 18 residues. The CDR3 bases are TGCGCCAGCAGCTTGGAATCTCGGGCAGCGGGACCCTACAATGAGCAGTTCTTC. Protein product: CASSLESRAAGPYNEQFF.

The rearrangement joins TRBV27 to TRBJ1-6, with D hard to call. CDR1 and CDR2 (germline): MNHEY, SMNVEV (reference sequence). V lost 8 bases and J lost 7, with 12 bases in between. There are 13 residues in the CDR3. The CDR3 loop is CASGERRNSPLHF. CDR3 nucleotides: TGTGCCAGCGGTGAGAGGAGGAATTCACCCCTCCACTTT.

The chain has TRBV7-2 and TRBJ2-7; D is undetermined. CDR1 and CDR2 from the germline V gene are SGHTA and FQGNSA. The CDR3 has 14 amino acids. The germline V and J ends were trimmed by 3 bases and 2 bases, with 11 bases remaining between them. The CDR3 is CASSLGYPAYEQYF. Here the CDR3 DNA reads TGTGCCAGCAGCTTGGGGTATCCGGCCTACGAGCAGTACTTC.

This chain joins TRBV29-1 and TRBJ2-7; D is undetermined. The CDR3 length is 14 residues. Trimming shortened V by 4 bases and J by 2 bases, and 15 bases separated the two germline ends. CDR1 SQVTM and CDR2 ANQGSEA come from the germline V gene. This chain's CDR3 is CSVVFVTEAYEQYF. CDR3 in DNA: TGCAGCGTTGTATTTGTTACGGAAGCCTACGAGCAGTACTTC.

The chain joins TRBV9 to TRBJ1-1; no reliable D call. CDR1 and CDR2 (germline): SGDLS, YYNGEE. Deletions cut 0 bases from V and 1 base from J, with 4 bases between. The CDR3 has 13 residues. Here the CDR3 DNA reads TGTGCCAGCAGCGTAGACGAGAACACTGAAGCTTTCTTT. This codes for CASSVDENTEAFF.

V gene TRBV4-2 combines with J gene TRBJ2-7, with 8 bases matching TRBD2. Germline assignment: CDR1 LGHNA and CDR2 YNFKEQ. Trimming took 0 bases from V and 3 from J; bases not matched to a gene: 10. The CDR3 extends over 17 amino acids. In DNA form, the CDR3 reads TGTGCCAGCAGCCAAGACCGAGCGGGAGATGTGATCTACGAGCAGTACTTC. It codes for CASSQDRAGDVIYEQYF.

The chain combines TRBV5-5 with TRBJ1-2; D gene ambiguous. The germline V and J ends were trimmed by 5 bases and 2 bases, with 13 bases remaining between them. CDR1 is SGHKS, CDR2 YYEKEE, per germline (reference sequence). The CDR3 is 14 amino acids. The CDR3 DNA follows: TGTGCCAGCAGACCCGCCCCAGGAAACTATGGCTACACCTTC. This codes for CASRPAPGNYGYTF.